Below, 9 T cell receptor beta chains from the same sample are listed, as sequenced in a study of cytomegalovirus exposure and HLA in healthy donors. Vbeta (60) and Jbeta (13) primers were used in the PCR. TCRdb keeps only in-frame clones here, not all; method: immunoSEQ multiplex PCR. The specimen's table records 200,000 or so clones. Sequences were obtained from PBMCs. Receptors were obtained from a boy between 10 and 17 years old in good health and CMV-seronegative.

This sequence joins TRBV6-5 and TRBJ2-5, with D possibly matching TRBD2 (5 bases). The J call is uncertain, as TRBJ2-7 better fits the DNA end. CDR1 is MNHEY and CDR2 is SVGAGI in the germline V gene. The CDR3 totals 14 residues. In DNA form, the CDR3 reads TGTGCCAGCAGTTACTCGGGGAGCTCCTACGAGCAGTACTTC. Its protein product is CASSYSGSSYEQYF.

CDR3 residues: CASSLTGRNEQYF. Here the CDR3 DNA reads TGTGCCAGCAGCTTGACAGGGCGAAACGAGCAGTACTTC. The rearrangement joins TRBV5-8 to TRBJ2-7, with TRBD1 as a possible D gene (6 bases). V gave up 1 base and J gave up 5 bases, with 10 bases separating them. The CDR3 runs 13 residues. Germline V gene data show CDR1 as SGHTS and CDR2 as YDEGEE.

The J gene is TRBJ1-5, the V gene TRBV15; maybe TRBD1 (5 bases). The germline V and J ends were trimmed by 7 bases and 2 bases, with 18 bases remaining between them. Germline V lookup: CDR1 LNHNV, CDR2 YYDKDF (reference sequence). This CDR3 contains 16 residues. The CDR3: CATTAGPQGGNQPQHF. The CDR3 nucleotides are TGTGCCACCACAGCGGGACCCCAGGGAGGCAATCAGCCCCAGCATTTT.

This chain joins TRBV7-9 and TRBJ2-7; a weak D match, TRBD1 (6 bases). The CDR3 runs 14 residues. The germline V and J ends were trimmed by 4 bases and 2 bases, with 12 bases remaining between them. Germline V gene data show CDR1 as SEHNR and CDR2 as FQNEAQ (reference sequence). The CDR3 loop is CASSSRTDPYEQYF. As DNA, the CDR3 is TGTGCCAGCAGCTCAAGGACAGACCCCTACGAGCAGTACTTC.

The V gene is TRBV4-3, the J gene TRBJ2-7, with 13 bases aligning to TRBD2. This CDR3 is built from 17 residues. The ends lost 4 bases at V and 0 bases at J; junction bases unmatched: 6. CDR1 and CDR2 from the germline V gene are LGHNA and YSLEER. This CDR3 reads CASSLGTSGVSSYEQYF. CDR3 coding DNA: TGCGCCAGCAGCCTAGGGACTAGCGGGGTAAGCTCCTACGAGCAGTACTTC.

CDR3 in amino acids: CASSLVGGSETDTQYF. The CDR3 nucleotides are TGCGCCAGCAGCTTGGTCGGGGGTAGCGAGACAGATACGCAGTATTTT. V is TRBV5-1 and J is TRBJ2-3; perhaps TRBD2 as D (6 bases). The CDR3 length is 16 residues. From germline, CDR1 is SGHRS and CDR2 YFSETQ. V lost 0 bases and J 3 bases, leaving 14 bases between the germline ends.

The rearrangement links TRBV2 to TRBJ2-2, with TRBD2 identical over 13 bases. V lost 7 bases and J lost 4; bases outside the gene matches: 3. The CDR3 sequence is 15 residues long. Looked up from germline, CDR1 is SNHLY and CDR2 is FYNNEI. CDR3 sequence (DNA): TGTGCCAGCATGGGACTAGCGGGGCGCACCGGGGAGCTGTTTTTT. Encoded protein: CASMGLAGRTGELFF.

The chain couples TRBV5-6 to TRBJ1-1; unclear D gene. V dropped 0 bases and J dropped 3 bases, with 9 bases sitting between them. Germline loops: CDR1 SGHDT, CDR2 YYEEEE. The CDR3 loop spans 14 amino acids. The DNA of the CDR3 is TGTGCCAGCAGCTTGGGGGCGGGAGACACTGAAGCTTTCTTT. Translating gives CASSLGAGDTEAFF.

The chain recombines TRBV2 with TRBJ1-1; D not resolved. This CDR3 region has 12 residues. V gave up 4 bases and J gave up 6 bases, with 9 bases separating them. The germline V gene encodes CDR1 SNHLY and CDR2 FYNNEI. CDR3 coding DNA: TGTGCCAGCAGTGGGCGGAGTTCTGAAGCTTTCTTT. It translates to CASSGRSSEAFF.